The rows below give T cell receptor beta chains drawn from one sample of a study of cytomegalovirus exposure and HLA in healthy donors. The data were produced by immunoSEQ multiplex PCR, yet TCRdb's version contains in-frame clones alone and is incomplete. The sample yields 200,000 or so clones, roughly 80% seen once. The sequencing sample was made of PBMCs. The receptors stem from a woman in her thirties or forties in good health and CMV-seronegative. CDR3s include the opening cysteine and the closing phenylalanine or tryptophan. A D gene is named only where the DNA matches it firmly. Size tells how often a clone was seen (once, few, many) or the class of an expanded clone, and some rows leave it out.

cdr3_length: 14; d_call: -; clone_size: -; v_call: TRBV5-1; j_call: TRBJ2-1; cdr3_aa: CASSLEATWNEQFF; cdr3_nt: TGCGCCAGCAGCTTAGAGGCCACGTGGAATGAGCAGTTCTTC
cdr3_length: 16; d_call: -; clone_size: -; v_call: TRBV27; j_call: TRBJ1-5; cdr3_aa: CASSTQRPISNQPQHF; cdr3_nt: TGTGCCAGCAGTACTCAGAGGCCGATTAGCAATCAGCCCCAGCATTTT
cdr3_length: 17; d_call: TRBD2; clone_size: -; v_call: TRBV5-1; j_call: TRBJ2-6; cdr3_aa: CASSPPLLASGANVLTF; cdr3_nt: TGCGCCAGCAGCCCCCCCTTACTAGCGTCTGGGGCCAACGTCCTGACTTTC
cdr3_length: 15; d_call: TRBD1; clone_size: once; v_call: TRBV30; j_call: TRBJ2-7; cdr3_aa: CAWSPSPGQGIEQYF; cdr3_nt: TGTGCCTGGAGTCCTTCCCCGGGACAGGGGATCGAGCAGTACTTC
cdr3_length: 14; d_call: TRBD1; clone_size: -; v_call: TRBV19; j_call: TRBJ2-7; cdr3_aa: CASSYGTATYEQYF; cdr3_nt: TGTGCCAGTAGTTATGGGACAGCGACTTACGAGCAGTACTTC
cdr3_length: 14; d_call: TRBD1; clone_size: -; v_call: TRBV23-1; j_call: TRBJ1-4; cdr3_aa: CASYRTGRNEKLFF; cdr3_nt: TGCGCCAGCTACCGGACAGGGAGAAATGAAAAACTGTTTTTT
cdr3_length: 14; d_call: -; clone_size: -; v_call: TRBV9; j_call: TRBJ2-1; cdr3_aa: CASSVVGVSNEQFF; cdr3_nt: TGTGCCAGCAGCGTAGTTGGAGTCTCCAATGAGCAGTTCTTC
cdr3_length: 13; d_call: TRBD2; clone_size: -; v_call: TRBV27; j_call: TRBJ2-7; cdr3_aa: CASRLSGTYEQYF; cdr3_nt: TGTGCCAGCAGGCTTAGCGGGACATACGAGCAGTACTTC
cdr3_length: 15; d_call: TRBD1; clone_size: -; v_call: TRBV2; j_call: TRBJ2-7; cdr3_aa: CASSPGTGAPYEQYF; cdr3_nt: TGTGCCAGCTCCCCCGGGACAGGGGCCCCCTACGAGCAGTACTTC
cdr3_length: 16; d_call: TRBD1; clone_size: few; v_call: TRBV28; j_call: TRBJ2-7; cdr3_aa: CASSAPGQGGNYEQYF; cdr3_nt: TGTGCCAGCAGTGCTCCCGGACAGGGGGGGAACTACGAGCAGTACTTC
cdr3_length: 14; d_call: TRBD1; clone_size: -; v_call: TRBV7-3; j_call: TRBJ1-1; cdr3_aa: CASEATGGKAEAFF; cdr3_nt: TGTGCCAGCGAGGCGACAGGGGGAAAAGCTGAAGCTTTCTTT
cdr3_length: 14; d_call: TRBD2; clone_size: -; v_call: TRBV29-1; j_call: TRBJ2-2; cdr3_aa: CSVLTSGKTGELFF; cdr3_nt: TGCAGCGTCCTGACTAGCGGGAAGACCGGGGAGCTGTTTTTT
cdr3_length: 15; d_call: TRBD1; clone_size: -; v_call: TRBV5-1; j_call: TRBJ1-4; cdr3_aa: CASSLAQGADEKLFF; cdr3_nt: TGCGCCAGCAGCTTGGCACAGGGGGCCGATGAAAAACTGTTTTTT
cdr3_length: 14; d_call: -; clone_size: -; v_call: TRBV7-9; j_call: TRBJ2-5; cdr3_aa: CASSFGTQSETQYF; cdr3_nt: TGTGCCAGCAGCTTTGGAACACAGTCAGAGACCCAGTACTTC
cdr3_length: 14; d_call: TRBD1; clone_size: -; v_call: TRBV5-4; j_call: TRBJ2-7; cdr3_aa: CASSSRDRGGEQYF; cdr3_nt: TGTGCCAGCAGCAGCCGGGACAGGGGGGGCGAGCAGTACTTC
cdr3_length: 16; d_call: -; clone_size: -; v_call: TRBV9; j_call: TRBJ1-2; cdr3_aa: CASSPSTGTTNYGYTF; cdr3_nt: TGTGCCAGCAGCCCATCGACCGGGACAACTAACTATGGCTACACCTTC
cdr3_length: 16; d_call: -; clone_size: -; v_call: TRBV6-1; j_call: TRBJ2-2; cdr3_aa: CASSDLLIEGAGELFF; cdr3_nt: TGTGCCAGCAGTGACCTCCTAATAGAAGGGGCCGGGGAGCTGTTTTTT
cdr3_length: 15; d_call: -; clone_size: -; v_call: TRBV6-6; j_call: TRBJ1-3; cdr3_aa: CASSYSRGSGNTIYF; cdr3_nt: TGTGCCAGCAGTTACTCGCGGGGCTCTGGAAACACCATATATTTT
cdr3_length: 13; d_call: -; clone_size: -; v_call: TRBV5-1; j_call: TRBJ1-2; cdr3_aa: CASSFWADYGYTF; cdr3_nt: TGCGCCAGCAGCTTTTGGGCAGACTACGGCTACACCTTC
cdr3_length: 14; d_call: -; clone_size: -; v_call: TRBV15; j_call: TRBJ2-7; cdr3_aa: CATSRAQGGWEQYF; cdr3_nt: TGTGCCACCAGCAGAGCACAGGGAGGGTGGGAGCAGTACTTC
cdr3_length: 19; d_call: TRBD2; clone_size: once; v_call: TRBV9; j_call: TRBJ2-3; cdr3_aa: CASSDGSLAGGVGTDTQYF; cdr3_nt: TGTGCCAGCAGCGACGGGTCCTTGGCGGGAGGAGTTGGCACAGATACGCAGTATTTT
cdr3_length: 15; d_call: -; clone_size: -; v_call: TRBV11-2; j_call: TRBJ2-1; cdr3_aa: CASSLDGSGYNEQFF; cdr3_nt: TGTGCCAGCAGCTTAGATGGTAGCGGTTACAATGAGCAGTTCTTC
cdr3_length: 13; d_call: -; clone_size: -; v_call: TRBV18; j_call: TRBJ2-5; cdr3_aa: CASSPDSDLYQYF; cdr3_nt: TGTGCCAGCTCACCTGACAGTGATCTTTACCAGTACTTC
cdr3_length: 15; d_call: TRBD2; clone_size: -; v_call: TRBV30; j_call: TRBJ2-1; cdr3_aa: CAWSVTTSVYNEQFF; cdr3_nt: TGTGCCTGGAGTGTAACAACTAGCGTATACAATGAGCAGTTCTTC
cdr3_length: 15; d_call: TRBD1; clone_size: -; v_call: TRBV6-6; j_call: TRBJ1-1; cdr3_aa: CASSYGTGGGNEAFF; cdr3_nt: TGTGCCAGCAGTTACGGGACAGGGGGCGGGAATGAAGCTTTCTTT
cdr3_length: 16; d_call: TRBD2; clone_size: -; v_call: TRBV5-1; j_call: TRBJ2-1; cdr3_aa: CASSLAAGVNYNEQFF; cdr3_nt: TGCGCCAGCAGCTTGGCCGCGGGAGTTAACTACAATGAGCAGTTCTTC
cdr3_length: 15; d_call: -; clone_size: -; v_call: TRBV19; j_call: TRBJ2-3; cdr3_aa: CASSWGETGTDTQYF; cdr3_nt: TGTGCCAGTAGTTGGGGGGAGACGGGCACAGATACGCAGTATTTT
cdr3_length: 15; d_call: TRBD1; clone_size: once; v_call: TRBV27; j_call: TRBJ2-7; cdr3_aa: CASSVPGQGKGEQYF; cdr3_nt: TGTGCCAGCAGTGTACCGGGACAGGGCAAGGGCGAGCAGTACTTC
cdr3_length: 15; d_call: -; clone_size: -; v_call: TRBV5-1; j_call: TRBJ2-7; cdr3_aa: CASSSRQDLRGEQYF; cdr3_nt: TGCGCCAGCAGCTCAAGACAGGATTTAAGGGGGGAGCAGTACTTC
cdr3_length: 14; d_call: -; clone_size: -; v_call: TRBV11-2; j_call: TRBJ2-7; cdr3_aa: CASSLTGSVYEQYF; cdr3_nt: TGTGCCAGCAGCTTAACCGGGAGTGTGTACGAGCAGTACTTC
cdr3_length: 19; d_call: TRBD2; clone_size: -; v_call: TRBV4-1; j_call: TRBJ2-3; cdr3_aa: CASSQGLAGEPFVTDTQYF; cdr3_nt: TGCGCCAGCAGCCAAGGACTAGCGGGAGAACCTTTTGTCACAGATACGCAGTATTTT
cdr3_length: 16; d_call: -; clone_size: -; v_call: TRBV19; j_call: TRBJ1-5; cdr3_aa: CASTSGTRGNGQPQHF; cdr3_nt: TGTGCCAGTACCTCGGGGACAAGGGGAAACGGGCAGCCCCAGCATTTT
cdr3_length: 13; d_call: -; clone_size: -; v_call: TRBV6-5; j_call: TRBJ1-1; cdr3_aa: CASSYVGSTEAFF; cdr3_nt: TGTGCCAGCAGTTATGTGGGCAGCACTGAAGCTTTCTTT
cdr3_length: 15; d_call: -; clone_size: -; v_call: TRBV25-1; j_call: TRBJ1-5; cdr3_aa: CASSEWGAGNQPQHF; cdr3_nt: TGTGCCAGCAGTGAATGGGGCGCCGGCAATCAGCCCCAGCATTTT
cdr3_length: 11; d_call: -; clone_size: -; v_call: TRBV29-1; j_call: TRBJ1-2; cdr3_aa: CSVAQFYGYTF; cdr3_nt: TGCAGCGTTGCCCAGTTCTATGGCTACACCTTC
cdr3_length: 15; d_call: TRBD1; clone_size: -; v_call: TRBV5-1; j_call: TRBJ1-2; cdr3_aa: CACRWDPGQENDYTF; cdr3_nt: TGCGCCTGCAGATGGGATCCGGGACAGGAGAATGACTACACCTTC